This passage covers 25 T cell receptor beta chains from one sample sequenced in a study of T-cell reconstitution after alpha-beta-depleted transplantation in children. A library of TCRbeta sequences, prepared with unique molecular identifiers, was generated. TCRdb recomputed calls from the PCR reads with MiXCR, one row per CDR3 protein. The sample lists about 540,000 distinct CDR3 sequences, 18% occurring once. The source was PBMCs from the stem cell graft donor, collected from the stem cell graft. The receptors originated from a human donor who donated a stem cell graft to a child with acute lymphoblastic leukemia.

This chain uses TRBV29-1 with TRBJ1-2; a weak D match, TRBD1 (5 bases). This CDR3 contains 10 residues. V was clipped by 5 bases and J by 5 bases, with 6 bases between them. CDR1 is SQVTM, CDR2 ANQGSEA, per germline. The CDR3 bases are TGCAGCGTTAGGGGATATGGCTACACCTTC. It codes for CSVRGYGYTF.

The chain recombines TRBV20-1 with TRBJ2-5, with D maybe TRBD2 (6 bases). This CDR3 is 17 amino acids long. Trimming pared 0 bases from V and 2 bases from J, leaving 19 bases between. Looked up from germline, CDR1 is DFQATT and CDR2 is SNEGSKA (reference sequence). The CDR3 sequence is CSARDRRTNALQETQYF. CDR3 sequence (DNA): TGCAGTGCTAGAGATCGCAGGACTAACGCCCTACAAGAGACCCAGTACTTC.

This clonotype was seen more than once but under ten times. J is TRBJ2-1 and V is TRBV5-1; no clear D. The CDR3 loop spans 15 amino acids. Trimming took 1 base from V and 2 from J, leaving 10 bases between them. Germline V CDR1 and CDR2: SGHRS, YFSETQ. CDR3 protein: CASSLKETPYNEQFF. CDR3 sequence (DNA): TGCGCCAGCAGCTTGAAAGAGACACCCTACAATGAGCAGTTCTTC. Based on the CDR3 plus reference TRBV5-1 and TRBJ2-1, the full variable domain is KAGVTQTPRYLIKTRGQQVTLSCSPISGHRSVSWYQQTPGQGLQFLFEYFSETQRNKGNFPGRFSGRQFSNSRSEMNVSTLELGDSALYLCASSLKETPYNEQFFGPGTRLTVL.

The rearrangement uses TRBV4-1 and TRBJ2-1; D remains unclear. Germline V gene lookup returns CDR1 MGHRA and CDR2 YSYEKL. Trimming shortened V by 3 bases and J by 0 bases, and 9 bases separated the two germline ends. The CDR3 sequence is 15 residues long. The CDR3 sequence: CASSHGGYSYNEQFF. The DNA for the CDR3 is TGCGCCAGCAGCCACGGCGGTTACTCCTACAATGAGCAGTTCTTC.

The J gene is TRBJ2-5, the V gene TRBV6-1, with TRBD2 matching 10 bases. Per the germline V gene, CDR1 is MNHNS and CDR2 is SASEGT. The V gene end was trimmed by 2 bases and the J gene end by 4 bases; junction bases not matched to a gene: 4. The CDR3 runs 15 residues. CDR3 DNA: TGTGCCAGCAGTGAATCGATAGCGGGAGGAGAGACCCAGTACTTC. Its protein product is CASSESIAGGETQYF.

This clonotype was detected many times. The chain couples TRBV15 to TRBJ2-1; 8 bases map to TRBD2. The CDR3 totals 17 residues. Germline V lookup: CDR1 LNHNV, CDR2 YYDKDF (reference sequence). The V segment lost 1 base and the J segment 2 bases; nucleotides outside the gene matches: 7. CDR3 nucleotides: TGTGCCACCAGCAGAGCCCGGGAGGGCCCTCCCTACAATGAGCAGTTCTTC. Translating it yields CATSRAREGPPYNEQFF.

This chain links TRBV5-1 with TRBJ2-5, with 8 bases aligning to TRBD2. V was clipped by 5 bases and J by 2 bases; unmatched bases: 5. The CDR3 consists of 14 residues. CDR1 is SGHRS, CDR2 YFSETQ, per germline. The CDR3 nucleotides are TGCGCCAGCAGAACTTTAGCGGGACAAGAGACCCAGTACTTC. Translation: CASRTLAGQETQYF.

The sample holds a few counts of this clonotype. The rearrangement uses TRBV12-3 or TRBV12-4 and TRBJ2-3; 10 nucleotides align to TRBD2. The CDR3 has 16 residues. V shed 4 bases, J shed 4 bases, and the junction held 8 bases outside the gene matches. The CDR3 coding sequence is TGTGCCAGCAGTTCTTCTAGCGGGAGCCCGGCAGATACGCAGTATTTT. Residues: CASSSSSGSPADTQYF.

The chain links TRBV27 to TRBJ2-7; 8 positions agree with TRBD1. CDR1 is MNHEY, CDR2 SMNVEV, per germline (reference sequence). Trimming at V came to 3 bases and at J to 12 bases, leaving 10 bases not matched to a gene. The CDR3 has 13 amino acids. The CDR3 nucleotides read TGTGCCAGCAGTTTGGCTTATAGGGACAGGTCGTACTTC. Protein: CASSLAYRDRSYF.

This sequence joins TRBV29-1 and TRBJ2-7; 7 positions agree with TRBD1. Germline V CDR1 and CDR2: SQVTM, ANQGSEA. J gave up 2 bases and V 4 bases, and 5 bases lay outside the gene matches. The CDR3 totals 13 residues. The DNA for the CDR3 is TGCAGCGTTGGAGGGGGCGCGGCCTACGAGCAGTACTTC. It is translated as CSVGGGAAYEQYF.

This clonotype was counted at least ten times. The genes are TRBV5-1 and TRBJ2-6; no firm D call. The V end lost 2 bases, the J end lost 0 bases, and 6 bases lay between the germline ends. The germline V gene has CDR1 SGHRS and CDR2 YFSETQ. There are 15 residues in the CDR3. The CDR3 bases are TGCGCCAGCAGCTTATGGAGCTCTGGGGCCAACGTCCTGACTTTC. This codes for CASSLWSSGANVLTF.

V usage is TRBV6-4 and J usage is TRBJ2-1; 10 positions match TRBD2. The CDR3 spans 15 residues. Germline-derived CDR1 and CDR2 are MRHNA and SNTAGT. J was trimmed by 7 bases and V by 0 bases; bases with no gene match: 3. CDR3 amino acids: CASSDSSGGVNEQFF. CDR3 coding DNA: TGTGCCAGCAGTGACTCCAGCGGGGGGGTGAATGAGCAGTTCTTC.

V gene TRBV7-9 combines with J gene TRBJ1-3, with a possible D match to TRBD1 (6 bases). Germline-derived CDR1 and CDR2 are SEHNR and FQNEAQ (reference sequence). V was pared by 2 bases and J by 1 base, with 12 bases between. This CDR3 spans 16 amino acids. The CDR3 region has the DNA TGTGCCAGCAGCTTATCGGCCAGGGGTTCTGGAAACACCATATATTTT. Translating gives CASSLSARGSGNTIYF.

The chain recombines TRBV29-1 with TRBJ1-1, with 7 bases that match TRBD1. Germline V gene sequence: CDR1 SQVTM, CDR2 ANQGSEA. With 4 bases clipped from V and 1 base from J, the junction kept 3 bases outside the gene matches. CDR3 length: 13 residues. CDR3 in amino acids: CSVGDRQNTEAFF. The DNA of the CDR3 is TGCAGCGTTGGGGACAGACAGAACACTGAAGCTTTCTTT.

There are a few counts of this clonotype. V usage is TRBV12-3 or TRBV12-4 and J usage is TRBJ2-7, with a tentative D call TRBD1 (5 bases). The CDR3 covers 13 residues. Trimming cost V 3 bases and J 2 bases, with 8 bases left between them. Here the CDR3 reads CASSLTETYEQYF. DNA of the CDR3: TGTGCCAGCAGTTTGACAGAAACCTACGAGCAGTACTTC.

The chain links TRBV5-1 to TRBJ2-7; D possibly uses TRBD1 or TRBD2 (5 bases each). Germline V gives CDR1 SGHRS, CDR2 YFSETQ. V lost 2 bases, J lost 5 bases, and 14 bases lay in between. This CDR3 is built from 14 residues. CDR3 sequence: CASSFAAGSDEQYF. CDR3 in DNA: TGCGCCAGCAGCTTTGCGGCAGGGAGTGACGAGCAGTACTTC.

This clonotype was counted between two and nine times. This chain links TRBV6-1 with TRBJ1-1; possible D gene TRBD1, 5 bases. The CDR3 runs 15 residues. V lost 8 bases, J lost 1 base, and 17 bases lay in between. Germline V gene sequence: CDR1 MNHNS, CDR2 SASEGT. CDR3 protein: CASATRLTENTEAFF. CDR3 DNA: TGTGCCAGCGCCACGAGGCTGACAGAGAACACTGAAGCTTTCTTT.

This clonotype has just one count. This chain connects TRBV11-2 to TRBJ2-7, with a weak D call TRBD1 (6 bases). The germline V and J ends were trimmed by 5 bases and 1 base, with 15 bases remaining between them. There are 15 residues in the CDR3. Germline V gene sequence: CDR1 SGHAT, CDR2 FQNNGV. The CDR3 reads CASSTHGDKSYEQYF. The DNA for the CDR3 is TGTGCCAGCAGCACCCACGGGGACAAGTCCTACGAGCAGTACTTC.

CDR3 in DNA: TGCGCCAGCAGCTTGGCCCAGGGTCTAGCGGGAGTATCGGCCACTCGCAACTACGAGCAGTACTTC. It codes for CASSLAQGLAGVSATRNYEQYF. The genes are TRBV5-1 and TRBJ2-7; 10 positions match TRBD2. V lost 0 bases, J lost 3 bases, and 24 bases stayed unmatched. The germline V gene encodes CDR1 SGHRS and CDR2 YFSETQ. CDR3 length equals 22 residues.

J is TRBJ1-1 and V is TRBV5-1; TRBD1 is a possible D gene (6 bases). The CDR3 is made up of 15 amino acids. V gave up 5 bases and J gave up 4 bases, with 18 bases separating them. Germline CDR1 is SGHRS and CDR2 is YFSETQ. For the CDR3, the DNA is TGCGCCAGCAGACTTACCAGCAGGGGACCCACTGAAGCTTTCTTT. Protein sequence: CASRLTSRGPTEAFF.

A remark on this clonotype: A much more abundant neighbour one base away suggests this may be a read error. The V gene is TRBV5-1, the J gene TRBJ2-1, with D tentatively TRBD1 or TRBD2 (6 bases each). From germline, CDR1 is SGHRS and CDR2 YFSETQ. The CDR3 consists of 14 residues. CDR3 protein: CASILLSGAGEQFF. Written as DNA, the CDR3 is TGCGCCAGCATCTTGCTGTCGGGGGCGGGTGAGCAGTTCTTC.

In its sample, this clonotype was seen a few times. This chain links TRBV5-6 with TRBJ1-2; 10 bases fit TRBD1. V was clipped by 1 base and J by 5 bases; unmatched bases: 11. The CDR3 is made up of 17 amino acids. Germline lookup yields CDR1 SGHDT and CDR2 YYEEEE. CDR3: CASSLPAGRTGGYGYTF. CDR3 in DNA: TGTGCCAGCAGCTTGCCTGCCGGTCGGACAGGGGGGTATGGCTACACCTTC. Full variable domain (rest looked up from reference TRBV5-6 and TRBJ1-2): DAGVTQSPTHLIKTRGQQVTLRCSPKSGHDTVSWYQQALGQGPQFIFQYYEEEERQRGNFPDRFSGHQFPNYSSELNVNALLLGDSALYLCASSLPAGRTGGYGYTFGSGTRLTVV.

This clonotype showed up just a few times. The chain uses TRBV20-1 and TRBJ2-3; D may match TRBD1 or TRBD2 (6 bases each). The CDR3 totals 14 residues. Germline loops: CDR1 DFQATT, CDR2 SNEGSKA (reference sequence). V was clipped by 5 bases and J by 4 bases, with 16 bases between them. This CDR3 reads CSAGGLGGPDTQYF. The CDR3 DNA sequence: TGCAGTGCTGGGGGTTTGGGGGGCCCAGATACGCAGTATTTT.

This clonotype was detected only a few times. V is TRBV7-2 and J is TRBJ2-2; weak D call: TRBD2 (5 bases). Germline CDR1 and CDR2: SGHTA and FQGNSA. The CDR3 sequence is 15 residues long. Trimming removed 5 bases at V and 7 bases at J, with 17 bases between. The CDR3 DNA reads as TGTGCCAGCAGCGAAGAGCTCCAGAGGGTCGGGGAGCTGTTTTTT. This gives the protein CASSEELQRVGELFF.

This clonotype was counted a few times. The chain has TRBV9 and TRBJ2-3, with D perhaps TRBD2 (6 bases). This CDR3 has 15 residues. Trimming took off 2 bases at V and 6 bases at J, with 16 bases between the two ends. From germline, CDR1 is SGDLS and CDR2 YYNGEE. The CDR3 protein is CASSVLGEVIDTQYF. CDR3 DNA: TGTGCCAGCAGCGTCCTGGGGGAGGTTATTGATACGCAGTATTTT. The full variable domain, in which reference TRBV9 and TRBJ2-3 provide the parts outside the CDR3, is DSGVTQTPKHLITATGQRVTLRCSPRSGDLSVYWYQQSLDQGLQFLIQYYNGEERAKGNILERFSAQQFPDLHSELNLSSLELGDSALYFCASSVLGEVIDTQYFGPGTRLTVL.